These 28 T cell receptor beta chains were all obtained from the same sample, sequenced in a study of blood T cells in healthy people across ages. It was with a sample-barcoded 5' primer and a J-beta primer mix that a second PCR of roughly 6 to 12 cycles was run. TCRdb analysed the 5' RACE reads with MiXCR anew, one entry per CDR3 protein. The data contain 780,000 or so distinct CDR3 sequences, around 25% of them singletons. These data also formed part of another study, on T cells of mothers and their children.

Source material: blood. These TCRs come from a boy aged 5 to 17 in good health.

This sequence joins TRBV24-1 and TRBJ2-3; D gene unclear. This CDR3 comprises 17 residues. The germline V gene encodes CDR1 KGHDR and CDR2 SFDVKD. V dropped 4 bases and J dropped 3 bases, with 19 bases sitting between them. The CDR3 sequence: CATSEPASPVVTDTQYF. The CDR3 DNA is TGTGCCACCAGTGAGCCAGCATCGCCGGTTGTTACAGATACGCAGTATTTT.

This chain links TRBV12-3 or TRBV12-4 with TRBJ1-1, with 9 bases fitting TRBD1. The V segment lost 4 bases and the J segment 0 bases; nucleotides outside the gene matches: 6. The CDR3 length is 16 residues. CDR3 coding DNA: TGTGCCAGCAGTTCCTATGGGACAGGGATGAACACTGAAGCTTTCTTT. Protein sequence: CASSSYGTGMNTEAFF.

The rearrangement uses TRBV11-2 and TRBJ1-2, with 7 bases that match TRBD1. This CDR3 spans 15 amino acids. Germline trimming cut 3 bases from V and 4 bases from J; bases unmatched to any gene: 8. CDR1 is SGHAT, CDR2 FQNNGV, per germline. CDR3: CASSFRGQGVYGYTF. DNA of the CDR3: TGTGCCAGCAGCTTTCGTGGTCAGGGGGTCTATGGCTACACCTTC.

V and J are TRBV11-2 and TRBJ2-4; D is possibly TRBD1 or TRBD2 (5 bases each). The germline V gene has CDR1 SGHAT and CDR2 FQNNGV. CDR3 length: 13 amino acids. Trimming stripped 8 bases from V and 6 bases from J, with 14 bases between. Written as DNA, the CDR3 is TGTGCCAGCTATGCTCCAGGGAGAAACATTCAGTACTTC. This sequence encodes CASYAPGRNIQYF.

The rearrangement links TRBV12-3 or TRBV12-4 to TRBJ1-4; 9 bases align to TRBD1. The CDR3 has 14 residues. The V segment lost 7 bases and the J segment 4 bases; nucleotides outside the gene matches: 4. The CDR3 nucleotides read TGTGCCAGCACCACGGACAGGGGTAATGAAAAACTGTTTTTT. Its protein is CASTTDRGNEKLFF.

V is TRBV4-3 and J is TRBJ2-3; 14 nucleotides match TRBD2. V lost 1 base, J lost 3 bases, and 9 bases stayed unmatched. Germline CDR1 LGHNA, CDR2 YSLEER. The CDR3 is 19 residues long. For the CDR3, the DNA is TGCGCCAGCAGCCAAGGGACTAGCGGGGGGACCAGTGTGACAGATACGCAGTATTTT. This gives the protein CASSQGTSGGTSVTDTQYF.

As to this clonotype: The junction shows a germline mismatch at one end, possibly a read error. The chain employs TRBV6-5 and TRBJ2-7; a possible D gene is TRBD2 (6 bases). CDR3 length: 11 amino acids. Germline CDR1 is MNHEY and CDR2 is SVGAGI. The CDR3 DNA reads as TGCGCCAGCAGGCGGGAATACGAGCAGTACTTC. It specifies CASRREYEQYF.

The chain joins TRBV6-1 to TRBJ2-5; the match to TRBD2 covers 11 bases. The junction had 8 bases not matched to a gene; V was cut back by 6 bases and J by 5 bases. Germline CDR1 is MNHNS and CDR2 is SASEGT. This CDR3 has 15 residues. The CDR3 DNA sequence: TGTGCCAGCAGCAAGACTAGCGGGATGATCGAGACCCAGTACTTC. This encodes CASSKTSGMIETQYF.

This clonotype was counted only a few times. The rearrangement joins TRBV6-6 to TRBJ1-1; 7 positions match TRBD1. The CDR3 is 14 amino acids. Germline CDR1 MNHNY, CDR2 SVGAGI (reference sequence). V shed 4 bases, J shed 4 bases, and the junction held 6 bases outside the gene matches. The CDR3 region has the DNA TGTGCCAGCAGTTCAATAGGGGGCATCACTGAAGCTTTCTTT. This codes for CASSSIGGITEAFF.

This clonotype was observed a handful of times. This chain links TRBV29-1 with TRBJ2-7, with D perhaps matching TRBD2 (5 bases). Trimming shortened V by 2 bases and J by 0 bases, and 8 bases separated the two germline ends. Germline-derived CDR1 and CDR2 are SQVTM and ANQGSEA. The length of the CDR3 is 13 residues. The CDR3 sequence is CSVERESSYEQYF. The CDR3 nucleotides read TGCAGCGTTGAACGGGAATCCTCCTACGAGCAGTACTTC.

This clonotype was found a few times. The CDR3 ends on some other residue instead of the conserved phenylalanine or tryptophan, so this is likely a read error. The chain has TRBV10-3 and TRBJ2-4; D not certain. V was shortened by 2 bases and J by 0 bases, with 5 bases between the two germline ends. The CDR3 runs to 14 residues. Germline V gives CDR1 ENHRY, CDR2 SYGVKD. The CDR3 protein is CAISEGLAKNIQYL. In nucleotides, the CDR3 is TGTGCCATCAGTGAGGGGTTAGCCAAAAACATTCAGTACCTC.

As concerns this clonotype: A read error may produce the germline difference seen at one junction end. This sequence joins TRBV28 and TRBJ2-4, with TRBD1 matching over 7 bases. Germline CDR1 MDHEN, CDR2 SYDVKM. The CDR3 spans 14 residues. The CDR3 is CASSPDRVRNIRYF. The CDR3 region has the DNA TGTGCCAGCAGCCCAGACAGGGTCCGAAACATTCGGTACTTC.

The rearrangement links TRBV5-1 to TRBJ2-6, with D tentatively TRBD1 or TRBD2 (7 bases each). The ends were cut back, 3 bases at V and 12 bases at J, with 22 bases in the middle. CDR3 size: 16 residues. Germline assignment: CDR1 SGHRS and CDR2 YFSETQ. The CDR3 region is CASSSRRQGGISVLTF. The CDR3 bases are TGCGCCAGCAGCTCAAGAAGACAGGGAGGGATCAGCGTCCTGACTTTC.

On this clonotype: One junction end disagrees with the germline gene, perhaps due to a read error. The rearrangement joins TRBV29-1 to TRBJ2-1; 7 bases agree with TRBD2. The CDR3 totals 14 residues. The germline gives CDR1 SQVTM, CDR2 ANQGSEA. In nucleotides, the CDR3 is TGCAGCGTTTATGGACTAGGTGGGTACAATGAGCAGTCCTTC. Its translation is CSVYGLGGYNEQSF.

CDR3 protein: CASSQDRAGGPAGELFF. The DNA for the CDR3 is TGCGCCAGCAGCCAAGATAGAGCGGGGGGGCCAGCCGGGGAGCTGTTTTTT. V and J are TRBV4-3 and TRBJ2-2, with 10 bases identical to TRBD2. The germline gives CDR1 LGHNA, CDR2 YSLEER. CDR3 length: 17 amino acids. After removal of 0 bases from V and 6 bases from J, the junction contained 7 bases not matched to a gene.

J is TRBJ2-4 and V is TRBV25-1; TRBD1 is a possible D gene (5 bases). Trimming stripped 1 base from V and 10 bases from J, with 17 bases between. The CDR3 is 15 amino acids. Germline V gene data show CDR1 as MGHDK and CDR2 as SYGVNS. In nucleotides, the CDR3 is TGTGCCAGCAGTGAATTCCAGGGATTGAAGGTGATTCAGTACTTC. It codes for CASSEFQGLKVIQYF. Together with reference TRBV25-1 and TRBJ2-4, the CDR3 gives the full variable domain: EADIYQTPRYLVIGTGKKITLECSQTMGHDKMYWYQQDPGMELHLIHYSYGVNSTEKGDLSSESTVSRIRTEHFPLTLESARPSHTSQYLCASSEFQGLKVIQYFGAGTRLSVL.

The chain links TRBV7-9 to TRBJ2-3; 7 bases are a match to TRBD2. Germline V lookup: CDR1 SEHNR, CDR2 FQNEAQ (reference sequence). V dropped 4 bases and J dropped 0; count of bases not matched to a gene: 4. The CDR3 totals 15 residues. Written as DNA, the CDR3 is TGTGCCAGCAGCTCCGGGACTACCAGCACAGATACGCAGTATTTT. Translated: CASSSGTTSTDTQYF.

The V gene is TRBV12-3 or TRBV12-4, the J gene TRBJ2-3; D is unclear. V lost 3 bases and J 2 bases, leaving 15 bases between the germline ends. CDR3 length: 16 residues. The CDR3 DNA sequence: TGTGCCAGCAGTTTTGGGCTCCGGCCCCCCACAGATACGCAGTATTTT. As protein: CASSFGLRPPTDTQYF.

The V and J genes are TRBV29-1 and TRBJ2-4, with 7 positions matching TRBD1. The germline CDR1 and CDR2 sequences are SQVTM and ANQGSEA. The CDR3 contains 16 residues. J gave up 4 bases and V 4 bases, and 13 bases lay outside the gene matches. CDR3 protein: CSVGWTSDRIKNIQYF. The CDR3 DNA reads TGCAGCGTTGGATGGACCTCGGACAGGATTAAAAACATTCAGTACTTC.

The rearrangement joins TRBV6-6 to TRBJ2-5; D is unclear. The germline CDR1 and CDR2 sequences are MNHNY and SVGAGI (reference sequence). V lost 2 bases and J 5 bases, leaving 9 bases between the germline ends. The CDR3 loop spans 13 amino acids. The DNA of the CDR3 is TGTGCCAGCAGTTACCATGGTGGGGAGACCCAGTACTTC. As protein: CASSYHGGETQYF.

The chain couples TRBV9 to TRBJ2-1; either TRBD1 or TRBD2 may supply D (7 bases each). V gave up 4 bases and J gave up 4 bases, with 15 bases separating them. This CDR3 is built from 15 residues. Per the germline V gene, CDR1 is SGDLS and CDR2 is YYNGEE. The CDR3 loop is CASSPQGGIYNEQFF. The CDR3 nucleotides are TGTGCCAGCAGCCCCCAGGGGGGGATATACAATGAGCAGTTCTTC.

Only a few counts were recorded for this clonotype. The rearrangement links TRBV27 to TRBJ2-7; D is undetermined. The length of the CDR3 is 10 residues. V lost 3 bases and J lost 6, with 3 bases in between. From germline, CDR1 is MNHEY and CDR2 SMNVEV (reference sequence). CDR3 in DNA: TGTGCCAGCAGTTTTCTCGAGCAGTACTTC. This sequence encodes CASSFLEQYF.

This clonotype was observed a few times. The V and J genes are TRBV12-3 or TRBV12-4 and TRBJ2-1; no clear D gene. The J call is uncertain, as TRBJ2-7 better fits the DNA end. There are 14 residues in the CDR3. The CDR3, as DNA: TGTGCCAGCAGCCTCGCGTTTCTCCTCTACGAGCAGTACTTC. This encodes CASSLAFLLYEQYF.

The sample holds a few counts of this clonotype. The gene calls are TRBV25-1 and TRBJ2-7; D not certain. The CDR3 is 11 residues long. V lost 5 bases, J lost 5 bases, and 7 bases lay in between. Germline values: CDR1 MGHDK, CDR2 SYGVNS. The DNA of the CDR3 is TGTGCCAGCAGTTTTCGTCACGAGCAGTACTTC. It yields the protein CASSFRHEQYF.

This clonotype was seen repeatedly, ten times or more. J is TRBJ1-6 and V is TRBV27; no clear D gene. CDR1 and CDR2 from the germline V gene are MNHEY and SMNVEV (reference sequence). V was trimmed by 2 bases and J by 7 bases, leaving 3 bases between them. CDR3 size: 12 residues. CDR3 sequence: CASSLANSPLHF. For the CDR3, the DNA is TGTGCCAGCAGTTTAGCAAATTCACCCCTCCACTTT.

This clonotype turned up a few times. The chain employs TRBV4-3 and TRBJ2-1, with TRBD2 identical over 14 bases. The germline gives CDR1 LGHNA, CDR2 YSLEER. The CDR3 loop spans 16 amino acids. The V gene end was trimmed by 5 bases and the J gene end by 8 bases; junction bases not matched to a gene: 8. Here the CDR3 reads CASSRGTSGSLDEQFF. CDR3 coding DNA: TGCGCCAGCAGCAGGGGGACTAGCGGGAGTCTGGATGAGCAGTTCTTC.

This sequence joins TRBV28 and TRBJ2-2, with 10 bases lining up with TRBD2. This CDR3 has 14 amino acids. Per germline, CDR1 MDHEN and CDR2 SYDVKM. V trimming: 4 bases; J trimming: 6 bases; junction bases outside the gene matches: 2. Here the CDR3 reads CASSSSGRAGELFF. The CDR3 DNA reads TGTGCCAGCAGTTCTAGCGGGAGAGCCGGGGAGCTGTTTTTT.

This clonotype was counted only a few times. V and J are TRBV11-3 and TRBJ2-1, with 7 bases fitting TRBD1. The germline V gene encodes CDR1 SGHNT and CDR2 YENEEA. Trimming removed 5 bases from V and 0 bases from J; junction bases left unmatched: 4. The CDR3 sequence is 15 residues long. The CDR3 bases are TGTGCCAGCAGCCCAAACAGGGGCTCCTACAATGAGCAGTTCTTC. It translates to CASSPNRGSYNEQFF.